The clone carrying this T cell receptor (beta chain) has just a few counts. Its specificity is unknown. The sample's time point: patch test 1, 2 weeks after DPC sensitization. The sample's treatment: therapeutic diphenylcyclopropenone sensitization with weekly scalp DPC. V was pared by 5 bases and J by 10 bases, with 9 bases between. CDR3 length: 12 amino acids. This record comes from a study of human T cells and chemical hapten exposure. Overall study context: Patch tests applied 0.01% DPC to the upper back, read at 6 days. The variation in per-sample TCR yields arose mainly from small differences in pooled library volumes.

Individual cDNA molecules had unique molecular identifiers attached to them by the library. TCRdb reanalysed the RACE reads using MiXCR and keeps one entry per CDR3 protein. There are approximately 340,000 distinct CDR3 sequences in the sample; around 7% occur only once, and about 8% lies in the top ten. Regarding the study as a whole: TCRs above 1 in 1000 frequency stayed constant with DPC sensitization.

The V and J genes are TRBV12-3 or TRBV12-4 and TRBJ1-6; D remains ambiguous. This TCR derives from a young woman with alopecia areata. Some clones in this sample may be carry-over from other donors' samples. The sample here was whole blood, taken in connection with sensitization to the hapten diphenylcyclopropenone (DPC). The CDR3 loop is CASSPYQSPLHF. CDR3 in DNA: TGTGCCAGCAGTCCGTACCAGTCACCCCTCCACTTT.